This T cell receptor beta chain was identified during a study of cytomegalovirus exposure and HLA in healthy donors. Whole-study results and caveats: The Asian-associated ancestry cluster reportedly had fewer N-insertions than the 666-donor mean in a later analysis.

A multiplex PCR was run with 60 Vbeta primers and 13 Jbeta primers. Using immunoSEQ multiplex PCR, the repertoire was profiled, and TCRdb retains in-frame clones only, with some absent. This table lists some 30,000 clones. This CDR3 contains 11 residues. Germline V gene data show CDR1 as SGHTS and CDR2 as YDEGEE. As regards this clone: Antigen unknown. One junction end does not reproduce the germline sequence, and a read error may be involved.

This receptor was obtained from a woman between 40 and 50 years old in good health and CMV-seropositive. The chain recombines TRBV5-8 with TRBJ2-7, with unresolved D. Sequences were obtained from PBMCs. The CDR3 DNA follows: TGTGCCAGCAGCTTGTTGGCAGTGGGCGACTTC. This codes for CASSLLAVGDF.